The 31 T cell receptor beta chains reported below all come from one sample, sequenced in a study of regulatory T cells in long-lasting Graves disease. Time point of the sample: persistent/refractory GD, antithyroid drugs over 5 years with positive TRAb. The TCR library used RNA extracted from PBMCs. HTBI primers from iRepertoire and Arm-PCR of CDR3 regions yielded the TCR beta libraries. TCRdb used MiXCR to reprocess the multiplex PCR reads, holding one entry per CDR3 protein. Altogether 350,000 to 450,000 distinct CDR3 sequences are present, less than 30% being singletons, with the ten largest covering about 29%. The sample here was peripheral blood mononuclear cells (PBMCs), taken when the disease was refractory, from a patient treated with antithyroid drugs. All receptors come from a woman aged 40-49 years with Graves disease.

Turning to this clonotype: This could be a read error, since a much larger clone is one nucleotide away. The chain carries TRBV29-1 and TRBJ1-1, with TRBD1 matching over 8 bases. The germline CDR1 and CDR2 sequences are SQVTM and ANQGSEA. CDR3 size: 14 residues. V trimming: 8 bases; J trimming: 7 bases; junction bases outside the gene matches: 15. CDR3 bases: TGCAGCCTCACTCCCCGGACAGGGCAGTTTGAAGCTTTCTTT. This translates into CSLTPRTGQFEAFF. The full variable domain, with the rest looked up from reference TRBV29-1 and TRBJ1-1, is SAVISQKPSRDICQRGTSLTIQCQVDSQVTMMFWYRQQPGQSLTLIATANQGSEATYESGFVIDKFPISRPNLTFSTLTVSNMSPEDSSIYLCSLTPRTGQFEAFFGQGTRLTVV.

The sample holds a few counts of this clonotype. The chain couples TRBV19 to TRBJ2-5; D gene unclear. The CDR3 spans 13 residues. V shed 2 bases and J shed 4 bases, with 8 bases lying between them. From germline, CDR1 is LNHDA and CDR2 SQIVND (reference sequence). As DNA, the CDR3 is TGTGCCAGTAGTATACGCGATGGAGAGACCCAGTACTTC. It specifies CASSIRDGETQYF.

This chain uses TRBV29-1 with TRBJ2-1, with 9 bases identical to TRBD2. In germline, CDR1 is SQVTM, CDR2 ANQGSEA. The V segment lost 3 bases and the J segment 4 bases; nucleotides outside the gene matches: 4. The CDR3 is 14 residues long. CDR3 sequence: CSVEGLAGYNEQFF. The CDR3 nucleotides are TGCAGCGTTGAGGGGCTAGCGGGGTACAATGAGCAGTTCTTC.

To note about this clonotype: This sequence may be a read error, since a much larger clone differs from it by one base. The chain couples TRBV6-1 to TRBJ1-2; tentative D call: TRBD1 (6 bases). In germline, CDR1 is MNHNS, CDR2 SASEGT. This CDR3 is 16 amino acids long. For the CDR3, the DNA is TGTGCCAGCACCTTATCCCAGACAACAGGGAGCTATGGCTACATCTTC. As protein: CASTLSQTTGSYGYIF.

This clonotype was observed at least ten times. The chain links TRBV28 to TRBJ2-7; D possibly uses TRBD1 or TRBD2 (6 bases each). Germline V gene lookup returns CDR1 MDHEN and CDR2 SYDVKM. Trimming took 7 bases from V and 0 from J, leaving 13 bases between them. The CDR3 has 14 amino acids. The CDR3 bases are TGTGCCAGCATCTCCGGGGGCGCCTCCTACGAGCAGTACTTC. As protein: CASISGGASYEQYF.

There are many counts of this clonotype. V and J are TRBV28 and TRBJ2-7; D uncertain. Germline V lookup: CDR1 MDHEN, CDR2 SYDVKM. Trimming pared 5 bases from V and 3 bases from J, leaving 11 bases between. The length of the CDR3 is 13 residues. CDR3 in DNA: TGTGCCAGCAGTCCCCCAGGTAGCTACGAGCAGTACTTC. This sequence encodes CASSPPGSYEQYF. Together with reference TRBV28 and TRBJ2-7, the CDR3 gives the full variable domain: DVKVTQSSRYLVKRTGEKVFLECVQDMDHENMFWYRQDPGLGLRLIYFSYDVKMKEKGDIPEGYSVSREKKERFSLILESASTNQTSMYLCASSPPGSYEQYFGPGTRLTVT.

V gene TRBV12-3 or TRBV12-4 combines with J gene TRBJ2-5, with TRBD1 identical over 10 bases. CDR3 size: 15 residues. V shed 8 bases, J shed 3 bases, and the junction held 9 bases outside the gene matches. In DNA form, the CDR3 reads TGTGCCAGCGGACCGGGACAGGGGTCCAAAGAGACCCAGTACTTC. Translation gives CASGPGQGSKETQYF.

In its sample, this clonotype was seen a few times. This chain joins TRBV9 and TRBJ2-3; 10 bases are a match to TRBD1. Unmatched junction bases numbered 4, after V lost 3 bases and J lost 0 bases. The CDR3 covers 16 residues. CDR1 is SGDLS and CDR2 is YYNGEE in the germline V gene. CDR3 amino acids: CASSGPGQGSTDTQYF. In DNA, the CDR3 is TGTGCCAGCAGCGGACCGGGACAGGGGAGCACAGATACGCAGTATTTT.

The chain joins TRBV7-2 to TRBJ2-7; no reliable D call. The CDR3 sequence is 13 residues long. Germline-derived CDR1 and CDR2 are SGHTA and FQGNSA. Deletions cut 4 bases from V and 4 bases from J, with 11 bases between. As DNA, the CDR3 is TGTGCCAGCAGCTCTTTCGAGGCTTACGAGCAGTACTTC. Protein product: CASSSFEAYEQYF.

The chain has TRBV7-6 and TRBJ2-7; 8 positions match TRBD2. Per the germline V gene, CDR1 is SGHVS and CDR2 is FNYEAQ. The CDR3 runs 14 residues. The J segment lost 6 bases and the V segment lost 5 bases, leaving 9 bases of the junction unmatched. This chain's CDR3 is CASSPLAAGAEQYF. CDR3 DNA: TGTGCCAGCAGCCCACTAGCGGCGGGAGCCGAGCAGTACTTC.

This clonotype was detected ten times or more. The chain recombines TRBV12-3 or TRBV12-4 with TRBJ2-5; 14 nucleotides line up with TRBD2. The J segment lost 5 bases and the V segment lost 5 bases, leaving 7 bases of the junction unmatched. The CDR3 sequence is 16 residues long. This chain's CDR3 is CASSPGGLAGVETQYF. For the CDR3, the DNA is TGTGCCAGCAGTCCCGGGGGACTAGCGGGAGTGGAGACCCAGTACTTC.

This clonotype was recorded a few times. The chain employs TRBV3-1 and TRBJ1-5; possible D gene TRBD1, 5 bases. V was cut by 1 base and J by 0 bases, with 10 bases left in between. The length of the CDR3 is 16 residues. The V gene's germline CDR1 is LGHDT and CDR2 YNNKEL (reference sequence). CDR3 sequence: CASSQGAGSSNQPQHF. DNA for the CDR3: TGTGCCAGCAGCCAAGGCGCAGGGAGTAGCAATCAGCCCCAGCATTTT.

The sample holds a few counts of this clonotype. J is TRBJ2-4 and V is TRBV12-3 or TRBV12-4, with 10 bases aligning to TRBD2. This CDR3 comprises 16 residues. V trimming: 3 bases; J trimming: 4 bases; junction bases outside the gene matches: 6. The DNA of the CDR3 is TGTGCCAGCAGTTTGACATGGACTAGCGGAAAAAACATTCAGTACTTC. Its translation: CASSLTWTSGKNIQYF.

The J gene is TRBJ2-1, the V gene TRBV10-2, with 7 bases aligning to TRBD1. Trimming removed 0 bases from V and 10 bases from J; junction bases left unmatched: 24. In germline, CDR1 is WSHSY, CDR2 SAAADI. The CDR3 totals 20 residues. CDR3 amino acids: CASSESNLRVRGPRPPEQFF. As DNA, the CDR3 is TGCGCCAGCAGTGAGTCGAATCTCCGGGTTAGGGGGCCCCGTCCCCCCGAGCAGTTCTTC.

This clonotype has at least ten counts. In DNA, the CDR3 is TGTGCCAGTAGTTTCCGGCGGGAGGAGCGAGAGACCCAGTACTTC. Translated, it gives CASSFRREERETQYF. The chain employs TRBV19 and TRBJ2-5, with 8 bases that match TRBD2. Germline CDR1 is LNHDA and CDR2 is SQIVND (reference sequence). CDR3 length equals 15 residues. The V gene end was trimmed by 5 bases and the J gene end by 4 bases; junction bases not matched to a gene: 9.

This rearrangement joins TRBV6-1 to TRBJ2-1, with 10 bases lining up with TRBD1. CDR3 length: 15 amino acids. Germline loops: CDR1 MNHNS, CDR2 SASEGT. Trimming at V came to 4 bases and at J to 7 bases, leaving 7 bases not matched to a gene. The CDR3: CASSAPGQGTNEQFF. In DNA, the CDR3 is TGTGCCAGCAGTGCTCCGGGACAGGGGACAAATGAGCAGTTCTTC.

This clonotype was seen many times. The chain joins TRBV15 to TRBJ1-1; no firm D call. V lost 5 bases and J lost 2, with 9 bases in between. The CDR3 spans 13 residues. Germline CDR1 and CDR2: LNHNV and YYDKDF (reference sequence). The CDR3 coding sequence is TGTGCCACCAGCCCCCGGATCAACACTGAAGCTTTCTTT. Residues: CATSPRINTEAFF.

This rearrangement joins TRBV15 to TRBJ1-6, with 7 nucleotides matching TRBD1. The V gene end was trimmed by 0 bases and the J gene end by 6 bases; junction bases not matched to a gene: 5. The CDR3 runs to 16 residues. CDR1 is LNHNV, CDR2 YYDKDF, per germline (reference sequence). This chain's CDR3 is CATSREVGQINSPLHF. As DNA, the CDR3 is TGTGCCACCAGCAGAGAAGTGGGACAGATTAATTCACCCCTCCACTTT.

The rearrangement links TRBV29-1 to TRBJ2-2, with D uncertain. Germline V gene data show CDR1 as SQVTM and CDR2 as ANQGSEA. V lost 2 bases and J lost 6, with 7 bases in between. The CDR3 covers 12 residues. The chain's CDR3 is CSVENRAGELFF. CDR3 DNA: TGCAGCGTTGAAAATCGCGCCGGGGAGCTGTTTTTT.

This clonotype was found many times. The chain has TRBV12-3 or TRBV12-4 and TRBJ2-1, with 8 bases aligning to TRBD2. Trimming removed 7 bases from V and 0 bases from J; junction bases left unmatched: 8. CDR3 length: 16 residues. CDR3 loop: CASTSRAGGSYNEQFF. CDR3 DNA: TGTGCCAGCACGTCAAGGGCGGGAGGCTCCTACAATGAGCAGTTCTTC.

This clonotype has a handful of counts. A much larger clone differs from this one at a single base, so this may be a read error. The rearrangement links TRBV28 to TRBJ1-2, with D maybe TRBD1 (6 bases). CDR1 and CDR2 (germline): MDHEN, SYDVKM. This CDR3 comprises 12 residues. The V gene lost 2 bases and the J gene lost 7 bases, with 8 bases spanning the gap. The CDR3 DNA reads as TGTGCCAGCAGTTTAAGGGGGTGTGGCTACACCTTC. It encodes CASSLRGCGYTF.

The CDR3 is CSVTRGVDSLTQYF. CDR3 nucleotides: TGCAGTGTTACCAGAGGCGTTGATTCGTTGACCCAGTACTTC. This sequence joins TRBV20-1 and TRBJ2-5; D remains ambiguous. The germline V gene has CDR1 DFQATT and CDR2 SNEGSKA (reference sequence). V was clipped by 7 bases and J by 7 bases, with 22 bases between them. This CDR3 has 14 amino acids.

The chain has TRBV12-3 or TRBV12-4 and TRBJ1-1; D is possibly TRBD1 (5 bases). The CDR3 has 14 residues. The germline V and J ends were trimmed by 6 bases and 5 bases, with 16 bases remaining between them. The CDR3 sequence: CASSRDGKTTEAFF. The CDR3 DNA is TGTGCCAGCAGCCGGGACGGGAAAACTACTGAAGCTTTCTTT.

The chain combines TRBV4-1 with TRBJ2-2; tentatively, D is TRBD1 or TRBD2 (5 bases each). The length of the CDR3 is 14 residues. CDR1 and CDR2 (germline): MGHRA, YSYEKL. Trimming cost V 6 bases and J 1 base, with 9 bases left between them. For the CDR3, the DNA is TGCGCCAGCAGACTAGACAGGAACACCGGGGAGCTGTTTTTT. Translated: CASRLDRNTGELFF.

This clonotype showed up many times. The V and J genes are TRBV7-8 and TRBJ1-1; maybe TRBD1 (6 bases). The V and J ends lost 2 bases and 7 bases respectively, with 17 bases between them. This CDR3 spans 15 amino acids. The V gene's germline CDR1 is SGHVS and CDR2 FQNEAQ. The CDR3 region has the DNA TGTGCCAGCAGCTTAATCCGGGGGGGGCCAGGTGAAGCTTTCTTT. Translating it yields CASSLIRGGPGEAFF.

This clonotype occurred many times. The rearrangement uses TRBV7-9 and TRBJ1-4, with a possible D match to TRBD1 (6 bases). From germline, CDR1 is SEHNR and CDR2 FQNEAQ (reference sequence). The CDR3 length is 15 residues. Trimming took off 5 bases at V and 5 bases at J, with 15 bases between the two ends. The CDR3: CASSATGTGNEKLFF. Written as DNA, the CDR3 is TGTGCCAGCAGCGCAACAGGGACGGGGAATGAAAAACTGTTTTTT.

This clonotype was observed at least ten times. V usage is TRBV12-3 or TRBV12-4 and J usage is TRBJ2-5; D gene uncertain. The CDR3 extends over 13 amino acids. The V end lost 3 bases, the J end lost 5 bases, and 10 bases lay between the germline ends. The CDR3 DNA reads TGTGCCAGCAGTTTTAAACCTTGGGAGACCCAGTACTTC. Its translation is CASSFKPWETQYF.

This chain joins TRBV30 and TRBJ1-5, with 9 nucleotides matching TRBD1. Germline lookup yields CDR1 GTSNPN and CDR2 SVGIG (reference sequence). V was clipped by 4 bases and J by 3 bases; unmatched bases: 7. This CDR3 contains 15 residues. CDR3 DNA sequence: TGTGCCTGGAATCCGGGACAGGGAGACAATCAGCCCCAGCATTTT. Protein sequence: CAWNPGQGDNQPQHF.

In its sample, this clonotype was seen a few times. CDR3 sequence (DNA): TGTGCCATCTCCGAACAGGGTGAGATGAATTCACCCCTCCACTTT. This codes for CAISEQGEMNSPLHF. The rearrangement joins TRBV10-3 to TRBJ1-6, with D maybe TRBD1 (6 bases). The CDR3 length is 15 residues. The V end lost 8 bases, the J end lost 7 bases, and 18 bases lay between the germline ends. The germline gives CDR1 ENHRY, CDR2 SYGVKD.

V usage is TRBV6-1 and J usage is TRBJ1-6, with D possibly matching TRBD1 (5 bases). The CDR3 contains 17 residues. Germline V gene lookup returns CDR1 MNHNS and CDR2 SASEGT. V lost 6 bases and J lost 4, with 19 bases in between. The CDR3 region has the DNA TGTGCCAGCAGGAGACAACACGGGGCGGTGTATAATTCACCCCTCCACTTT. Translation: CASRRQHGAVYNSPLHF.

This clonotype was counted once. The chain employs TRBV18 and TRBJ1-4; D might be TRBD1 (6 bases). Looked up from germline, CDR1 is KGHSH and CDR2 is LQKENI. CDR3 length equals 16 residues. V was shortened by 6 bases and J by 7 bases, with 21 bases between the two germline ends. The CDR3 DNA reads as TGTGCCAGCTCGCCAAACGGGGACACCTCTAGTGAAAAACTGTTTTTT. It encodes CASSPNGDTSSEKLFF. Together with reference TRBV18 and TRBJ1-4, the CDR3 gives the full variable domain: NAGVMQNPRHLVRRRGQEARLRCSPMKGHSHVYWYRQLPEEGLKFMVYLQKENIIDESGMPKERFSAEFPKEGPSILRIQQVVRGDSAAYFCASSPNGDTSSEKLFFGSGTQLSVL.